This is a list of T cell receptor beta chains from one sample in a study of regulatory T cells in long-lasting Graves disease. MiXCR was run by TCRdb on the multiplex PCR reads, yielding one entry per CDR3 protein. The table has a few hundred thousand distinct CDR3 sequences, 12% to 15% seen once; the top ten hold approximately 15%. The data also belong to a second study, concerning T cells in Graves' hyperthyroidism and ophthalmopathy.

Sequencing used peripheral blood mononuclear cells (PBMCs), obtained at new diagnosis, from a patient treated with antithyroid drugs. These receptors were taken from a woman aged 50 to 65 with Graves disease. CDR3s include the opening cysteine and the closing phenylalanine or tryptophan. Each record gives: V gene, J gene, clone size, D gene, CDR3 protein, CDR3 DNA. A D gene is named only where the DNA matches it firmly. Only some rows state a clone size, as once, few, many or a class for expanded clones.

TRBV24-1	TRBJ2-3	few	TRBD1	CATSEAGTVPSDTQYF	TGTGCCACCAGTGAGGCCGGGACAGTGCCCTCAGATACGCAGTATTTT
TRBV6-1	TRBJ1-2	.	.	CASRQDGYTF	TGTGCCAGCAGGCAGGATGGCTACACCTTC
TRBV29-1	TRBJ2-7	many	.	CSVERQGSYEQYF	TGCAGCGTTGAAAGGCAGGGCTCCTACGAGCAGTACTTC
TRBV7-7	TRBJ2-5	.	TRBD2	CASSKAGGGVQETQYF	TGTGCTAGCAGCAAAGCGGGAGGCGGGGTACAAGAGACCCAGTACTTC
TRBV5-1	TRBJ1-1	few	.	CASSLPAGHNTEAFF	TGCGCCAGCAGCTTACCCGCGGGTCATAACACTGAAGCTTTCTTT
TRBV7-8	TRBJ2-3	few	TRBD2	CASSLYRVLAGVGDTQYF	TGTGCCAGCAGCTTATACCGAGTACTAGCGGGAGTCGGAGATACGCAGTATTTT
TRBV7-9	TRBJ2-1	.	TRBD2	CASSSPSSGRPNEQFF	TGTGCCAGCAGCTCCCCGTCTAGCGGGAGGCCGAATGAGCAGTTCTTC
TRBV28	TRBJ2-3	many	.	CASQQRGPTDTQYF	TGTGCCAGTCAACAGCGAGGGCCCACAGATACGCAGTATTTT
TRBV20-1	TRBJ2-2	many	.	CSASVAYGELFF	TGCAGTGCTAGCGTAGCCTACGGGGAGCTGTTTTTT
TRBV6-1	TRBJ2-2	many	.	CASGTGNTGELFF	TGTGCCAGCGGTACAGGGAACACCGGGGAGCTGTTTTTT
TRBV6-1	TRBJ1-2	.	.	CASTSRGLANYGYTF	TGTGCCAGCACCTCAAGAGGGTTAGCTAACTATGGCTACACCTTC
TRBV20-1	TRBJ2-1	.	TRBD2	CSVPSGTSYNEQFF	TGCAGTGTCCCTAGCGGGACGTCCTACAATGAGCAGTTCTTC
TRBV7-3	TRBJ2-7	many	TRBD2	CASSPTSASYEQYF	TGTGCCAGCAGCCCCACTAGCGCTTCCTACGAGCAGTACTTC
TRBV2	TRBJ2-3	many	TRBD2	CASSEELAVQYF	TGTGCCAGCAGTGAAGAACTAGCGGTTCAGTATTTT
TRBV6-5	TRBJ2-3	many	.	CASSYSGGASRDTQYF	TGTGCCAGCAGTTACTCAGGCGGGGCCTCCAGAGATACGCAGTATTTT
TRBV11-2	TRBJ2-5	many	TRBD2	CASSFQASGSHGETQYF	TGTGCCAGCAGCTTTCAAGCTAGCGGGAGTCATGGAGAGACCCAGTACTTC
TRBV6-1	TRBJ2-1	few	TRBD2	CASSEYLGGRVGNEQFF	TGTGCCAGCAGTGAATACCTCGGCGGGAGGGTCGGAAATGAGCAGTTCTTC
TRBV6-1	TRBJ2-3	many	.	CASSGGGVTDTQYF	TGTGCCAGCAGTGGTGGGGGCGTAACAGATACGCAGTATTTT
TRBV5-1	TRBJ2-2	.	TRBD1	CASSLSRTGDHTGELFF	TGCGCCAGCAGCTTGTCGCGGACAGGTGATCACACCGGGGAGCTGTTTTTT
TRBV28	TRBJ2-1	many	.	CASSSAGSPNNEQFF	TGTGCCAGCAGTTCCGCGGGGAGTCCCAACAATGAGCAGTTCTTC
TRBV7-8	TRBJ2-1	many	.	CASSPGTSAYNEQFF	TGTGCCAGCAGCCCCGGGACCTCCGCCTACAATGAGCAGTTCTTC
TRBV5-6	TRBJ2-2	.	.	CTSSLGQELTGELFF	TGTACCAGCAGCTTGGGGCAGGAACTCACCGGGGAGCTGTTTTTT
TRBV28	TRBJ2-5	.	.	CASSRPIEETQYF	TGTGCCAGCAGCAGACCCATCGAAGAGACCCAGTACTTC
TRBV7-2	TRBJ2-1	.	TRBD1	CASRRDRATYNEQFF	TGTGCCAGCAGACGGGACAGGGCGACCTACAATGAGCAGTTCTTC
TRBV11-2	TRBJ1-1	many	.	CASSPQRGSTEAFF	TGTGCCAGCAGCCCACAAAGGGGAAGCACTGAAGCTTTCTTT
TRBV27	TRBJ2-3	.	.	CASSYRGLSSTDTQYF	TGTGCCAGCAGTTACAGGGGACTGTCTAGCACAGATACGCAGTATTTT
TRBV12-3/TRBV12-4	TRBJ2-1	many	.	CASSPPGLVSYNEQFF	TGTGCCAGCAGCCCTCCGGGACTCGTCTCCTACAATGAGCAGTTCTTC
TRBV12-3/TRBV12-4	TRBJ2-3	many	.	CASSPGVADTQYF	TGTGCCAGCAGCCCAGGGGTAGCGGATACGCAGTATTTT
TRBV5-4	TRBJ1-4	.	.	CASSLTGQSNEKLFF	TGTGCCAGCAGCTTGACAGGACAGAGTAATGAAAAACTGTTTTTT
TRBV11-2	TRBJ2-5	.	.	CASSPHWLQVVNRPETQYF	TGTGCCAGCAGCCCCCATTGGCTTCAGGTCGTGAATAGACCGGAGACCCAGTACTTC
TRBV12-3/TRBV12-4	TRBJ1-1	many	.	CASSSTGLGPSHTEAFF	TGTGCCAGCAGTTCCACCGGGTTGGGTCCGTCCCACACTGAAGCTTTCTTT
TRBV7-6	TRBJ2-3	many	.	CASSLGRGLYLTDTQYF	TGTGCCAGCAGCTTAGGTCGCGGGTTATATCTCACAGATACGCAGTATTTT
TRBV2	TRBJ1-5	many	.	CASIQDSNQPQHF	TGTGCCAGCATCCAGGATAGCAATCAGCCCCAGCATTTT
TRBV6-1	TRBJ2-5	many	TRBD2	CASSSGLAGGETQYF	TGTGCCAGCAGTTCGGGACTAGCGGGAGGAGAGACCCAGTACTTC
TRBV6-1	TRBJ2-7	.	.	CASSETANFYEQYF	TGTGCCAGCAGTGAAACGGCTAATTTCTACGAGCAGTACTTC
TRBV4-1	TRBJ2-2	.	.	CASSQVIGSHTGELFF	TGCGCCAGCAGCCAAGTGATTGGCTCCCACACCGGGGAGCTGTTTTTT
TRBV11-2	TRBJ2-2	many	TRBD2	CASSNRLAGNTGELFF	TGTGCCAGCAGCAATCGACTAGCGGGGAACACCGGGGAGCTGTTTTTT
TRBV5-1	TRBJ2-1	many	.	CASSPRGANEQFF	TGCGCCAGCAGCCCAAGGGGGGCCAATGAGCAGTTCTTC
TRBV5-8	TRBJ1-3	.	.	CASSFSRTGNTIYF	TGTGCCAGCAGCTTCTCACGAACTGGAAACACCATATATTTT
TRBV5-5	TRBJ2-7	many	.	CASSFVRFYEQYF	TGTGCCAGCAGCTTCGTACGGTTTTACGAGCAGTACTTC
TRBV10-2	TRBJ1-2	many	.	CASSELGYNGYTF	TGCGCCAGCAGTGAATTAGGGTACAATGGCTACACCTTC
TRBV28	TRBJ2-7	many	TRBD2	CASSLYFPLAGYLYEQYF	TGTGCCAGCAGTTTATACTTCCCCCTAGCGGGATATCTCTACGAGCAGTACTTC
TRBV6-2/TRBV6-3	TRBJ2-3	.	TRBD1	CASSYNDRVSSSRTQYF	TGTGCCAGCAGTTACAATGACAGGGTATCCTCAAGTCGGACGCAGTATTTT
TRBV28	TRBJ2-5	many	.	CASSFLGGQETQYF	TGTGCCAGCAGTTTCCTAGGAGGGCAAGAGACCCAGTACTTC
TRBV6-1	TRBJ1-1	.	.	CASRLQGRNTEAFF	TGTGCCAGCAGACTACAGGGACGGAACACTGAAGCTTTCTTT
TRBV5-1	TRBJ2-1	.	TRBD2	CASSPNPWDYNYNEQFF	TGCGCCAGCAGCCCCAATCCCTGGGACTACAACTACAATGAGCAGTTCTTC
TRBV20-1	TRBJ2-1	.	TRBD1	CSGPGQASNEQFF	TGCAGTGGCCCGGGACAGGCGTCCAATGAGCAGTTCTTC
TRBV27	TRBJ1-5	many	.	CASSPRAGGGNQPQHF	TGTGCCAGCAGTCCCCGGGCCGGCGGTGGCAATCAGCCCCAGCATTTT
TRBV28	TRBJ1-2	many	TRBD1	CASRPLTGARLNYGYTF	TGTGCCAGCAGGCCACTGACAGGGGCCCGGCTTAACTATGGCTACACCTTC
TRBV7-2	TRBJ2-2	.	TRBD1	CASSLGGRTGYRADTGELFF	TGTGCCAGCAGCTTAGGAGGTCGGACAGGGTACAGGGCGGACACCGGGGAGCTGTTTTTT
TRBV7-2	TRBJ2-2	many	TRBD2	CASSLLAANPGELFF	TGTGCCAGCAGCTTACTAGCGGCAAACCCCGGGGAGCTGTTTTTT
TRBV9	TRBJ2-1	few	TRBD2	CASSVSGSDIDEQFF	TGTGCCAGCAGCGTCAGCGGGAGTGATATCGATGAGCAGTTCTTC
TRBV6-1	TRBJ1-6	many	.	CASRDNSPLHF	TGTGCCAGCAGGGACAATTCACCCCTCCACTTT
TRBV19	TRBJ2-5	.	.	CASSIGTFQETQYF	TGTGCCAGTAGTATTGGGACATTCCAAGAGACCCAGTACTTC
TRBV7-2	TRBJ2-1	many	TRBD1	CASSVTGTGVWNEQFF	TGTGCCAGCAGCGTTACCGGGACAGGGGTGTGGAATGAGCAGTTCTTC